The sequence of this TCR beta chain was determined in a study of shared clonotypes between healthy human individuals. This CDR3 comprises 16 residues. The germline V gene has CDR1 SGHNT and CDR2 YYREEE (reference sequence). V dropped 0 bases and J dropped 0; count of bases not matched to a gene: 2. As to this clone: What it binds is not known.

Bulk PBMC genomic DNA spanned ten immunoSEQ deep plates. Assay used: immunoSEQ multiplex PCR; TCRdb lists only in-frame clones, some missing. The table has a few hundred thousand clones, approximately 79% seen once. Points from the study as a whole: The sole specimen, blood, was sampled, and tissue repertoires likely differ.

The rearrangement joins TRBV5-4 to TRBJ2-4; TRBD2 agrees at 8 bases. The TCR comes from a middle-aged woman in good health. Some clones in this sample may be carry-over from other donors' samples. The sample taken for sequencing was PBMCs. The DNA of the CDR3 is TGTGCCAGCAGCTTGGGGGCGGGGGGAGCCAAAAACATTCAGTACTTC. This translates into CASSLGAGGAKNIQYF. Drawing the rest from reference TRBV5-4 and TRBJ2-4, the complete variable domain is ETGVTQSPTHLIKTRGQQVTLRCSSQSGHNTVSWYQQALGQGPQFIFQYYREEENGRGNFPPRFSGLQFPNYSSELNVNALELDDSALYLCASSLGAGGAKNIQYFGAGTRLSVL.